This T cell receptor beta chain stems from a study of blood T cells in healthy people across ages. Points from the study as a whole: Researchers said unsorted PBMCs prevented a conclusive naive versus antigen-experienced comparison. A roughly linear age-dependent decrease characterized TCR beta diversity per million T cells.

A second roughly 6 to 11 cycle PCR used barcoded and J-beta primers. Every molecule of cDNA carried a tag from a template-switch adaptor with 12 random nucleotides. TCRdb reanalysed the 5' RACE reads using MiXCR and keeps one entry per CDR3 protein. The table lists roughly 1,500,000 distinct CDR3 sequences, 42% of them singletons. The CDR3 is 15 amino acids. Trimming cost V 4 bases and J 7 bases; bases outside gene matches: 9. Germline CDR1 and CDR2: MGHRA and YSYEKL. In regard to this clonotype: Antigen specificity is unknown.

The rearrangement uses TRBV4-1 and TRBJ2-1; 8 nucleotides line up with TRBD2. The receptor comes from a woman between 18 and 30 years old in good health. The sample taken for sequencing was blood. The CDR3 sequence: CASSLGLGEGNEQFF. CDR3 DNA: TGCGCCAGCAGCCTGGGACTAGGGGAGGGAAATGAGCAGTTCTTC.